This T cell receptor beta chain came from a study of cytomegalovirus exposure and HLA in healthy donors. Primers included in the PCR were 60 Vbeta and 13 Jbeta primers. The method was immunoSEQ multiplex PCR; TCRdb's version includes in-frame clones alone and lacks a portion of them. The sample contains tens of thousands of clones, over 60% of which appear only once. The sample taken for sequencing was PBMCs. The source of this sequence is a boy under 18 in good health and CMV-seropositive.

CDR3 sequence: CAWSVHTVETQYF. The CDR3, as DNA: TGTGCCTGGAGTGTACACACAGTAGAGACCCAGTACTTC. This chain uses TRBV30 with TRBJ2-5; D unclear. From germline, CDR1 is GTSNPN and CDR2 SVGIG (reference sequence). The CDR3 covers 13 residues. Trimming took 0 bases from V and 4 from J, leaving 9 bases between them. Full variable domain (remainder filled in from reference TRBV30 and TRBJ2-5): SQTIHQWPATLVQPVGSPLSLECTVEGTSNPNLYWYRQAAGRGLQLLFYSVGIGQISSEVPQNLSASRPQDRQFILSSKKLLLSDSGFYLCAWSVHTVETQYFGPGTRLLVL.